This T cell receptor (beta chain) was found in a study of shared clonotypes between healthy human individuals. General study results and limits: Relative to their counterparts shared across all four donors, non-shared clonotypes exhibited diminished generation probabilities.

On this clone: Its antigen is unknown.

Replicate PCRs run on sorted subsets employed 150 to 250 ng DNA, approximately 30,000 T cell genomes. Produced via immunoSEQ multiplex PCR; TCRdb's table is partial and in-frame only. This table has roughly 640,000 clones, under 80% appearing once. The sequenced sample consisted of memory CD4+ T cells sorted from blood. Subset indicated: CD45RA-negative fraction. This TCR came from a woman under 40 in good health.

The CDR3 DNA reads as TGTGCCAGCAGTTTAATGGGGAGGAGTGAAAAACTGTTTTTT. Amino acids: CASSLMGRSEKLFF. The chain employs TRBV27 and TRBJ1-4; unclear D gene. V was pared by 2 bases and J by 7 bases, with 11 bases between. The CDR3 consists of 14 residues. Germline assignment: CDR1 MNHEY and CDR2 SMNVEV (reference sequence). Together with reference TRBV27 and TRBJ1-4, the CDR3 gives the full variable domain: EAQVTQNPRYLITVTGKKLTVTCSQNMNHEYMSWYRQDPGLGLRQIYYSMNVEVTDKGDVPEGYKVSRKEKRNFPLILESPSPNQTSLYFCASSLMGRSEKLFFGSGTQLSVL.